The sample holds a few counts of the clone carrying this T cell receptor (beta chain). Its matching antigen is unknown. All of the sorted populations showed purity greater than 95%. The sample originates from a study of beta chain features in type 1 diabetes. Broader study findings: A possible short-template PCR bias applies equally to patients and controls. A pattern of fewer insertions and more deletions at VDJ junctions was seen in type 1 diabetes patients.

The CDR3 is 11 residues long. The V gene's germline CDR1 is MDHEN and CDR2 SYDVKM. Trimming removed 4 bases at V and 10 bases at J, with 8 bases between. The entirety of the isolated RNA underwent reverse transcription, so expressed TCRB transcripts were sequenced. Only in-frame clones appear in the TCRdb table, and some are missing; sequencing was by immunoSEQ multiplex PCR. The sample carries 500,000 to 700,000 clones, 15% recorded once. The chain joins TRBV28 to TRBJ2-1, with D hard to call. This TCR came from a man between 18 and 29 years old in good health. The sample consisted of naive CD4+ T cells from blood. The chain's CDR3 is CASSSRPEQFF. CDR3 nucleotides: TGTGCCAGCAGTTCCCGACCAGAGCAGTTCTTC.